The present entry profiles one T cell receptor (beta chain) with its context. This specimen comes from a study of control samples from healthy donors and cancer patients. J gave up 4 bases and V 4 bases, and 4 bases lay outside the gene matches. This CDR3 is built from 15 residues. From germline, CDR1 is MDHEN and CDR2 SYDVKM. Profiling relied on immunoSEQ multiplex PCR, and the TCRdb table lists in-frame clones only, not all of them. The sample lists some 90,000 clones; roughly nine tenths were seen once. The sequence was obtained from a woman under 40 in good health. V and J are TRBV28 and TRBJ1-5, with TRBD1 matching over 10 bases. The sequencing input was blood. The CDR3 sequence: CASSYRTGGNQPQHF. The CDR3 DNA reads TGTGCCAGCAGTTACCGGACAGGGGGGAATCAGCCCCAGCATTTT. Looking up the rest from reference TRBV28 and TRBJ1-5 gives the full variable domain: DVKVTQSSRYLVKRTGEKVFLECVQDMDHENMFWYRQDPGLGLRLIYFSYDVKMKEKGDIPEGYSVSREKKERFSLILESASTNQTSMYLCASSYRTGGNQPQHFGDGTRLSIL.